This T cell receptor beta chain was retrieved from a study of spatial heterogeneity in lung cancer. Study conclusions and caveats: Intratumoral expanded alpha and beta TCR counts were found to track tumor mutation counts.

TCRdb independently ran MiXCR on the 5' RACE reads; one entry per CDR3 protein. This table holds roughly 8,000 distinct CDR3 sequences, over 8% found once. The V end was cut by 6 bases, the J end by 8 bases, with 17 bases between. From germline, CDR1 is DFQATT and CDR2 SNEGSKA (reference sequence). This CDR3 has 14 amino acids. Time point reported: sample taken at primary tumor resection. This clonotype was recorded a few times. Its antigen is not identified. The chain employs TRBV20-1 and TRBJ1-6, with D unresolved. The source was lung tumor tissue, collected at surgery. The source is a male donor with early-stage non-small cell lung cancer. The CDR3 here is CSAPPLIRDSPLHF. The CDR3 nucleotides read TGCAGTGCCCCCCCCTTGATCAGAGATTCACCCCTCCACTTT.